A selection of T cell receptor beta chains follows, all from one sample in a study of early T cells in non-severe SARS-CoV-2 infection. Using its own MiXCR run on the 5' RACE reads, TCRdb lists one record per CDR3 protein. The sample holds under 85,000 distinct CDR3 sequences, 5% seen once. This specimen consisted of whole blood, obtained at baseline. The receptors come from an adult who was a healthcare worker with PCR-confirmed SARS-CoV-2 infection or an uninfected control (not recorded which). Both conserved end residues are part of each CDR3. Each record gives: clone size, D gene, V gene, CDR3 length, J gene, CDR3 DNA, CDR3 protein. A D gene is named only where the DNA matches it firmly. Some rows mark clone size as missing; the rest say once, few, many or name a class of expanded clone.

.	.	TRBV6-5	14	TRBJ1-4	TGTGCCAGCAGTTACCAAACTACTAATGAAAAACTGTTTTTT	CASSYQTTNEKLFF
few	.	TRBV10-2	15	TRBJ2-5	TGCGCCAGCAGTGATGACAGGAACCTTGGAGAGACCCAGTACTTC	CASSDDRNLGETQYF
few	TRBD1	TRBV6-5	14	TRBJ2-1	TGTGCCAGCAGTTACGGACAGGGGTTCGGTGAGCAGTTCTTC	CASSYGQGFGEQFF
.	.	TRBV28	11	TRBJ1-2	TGTGCCAGCAGTTTCGTAGGGGGCTACACCTTC	CASSFVGGYTF
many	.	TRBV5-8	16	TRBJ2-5	TGTGCCAGCAGTCAGCTGGGACACTCTCTGAGGGAGACCCAGTACTTC	CASSQLGHSLRETQYF
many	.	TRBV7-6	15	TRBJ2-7	TGTGCCAGCAGCTTAGGGACAGCAAGCTCCTACGAGCAGTACTTC	CASSLGTASSYEQYF
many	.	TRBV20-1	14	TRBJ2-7	TGCAGTGCAATAAAATTGGATGGGTTCTACGAGCAGTACTTC	CSAIKLDGFYEQYF
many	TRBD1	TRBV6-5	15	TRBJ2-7	TGTGCCAGCAGACCGGGACAGGGGATTTTATACGAGCAGTACTTC	CASRPGQGILYEQYF
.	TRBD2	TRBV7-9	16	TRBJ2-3	TGTGCCAGCTCAAGGTTAAGCGGGAGTTCGACAGATACGCAGTATTTT	CASSRLSGSSTDTQYF
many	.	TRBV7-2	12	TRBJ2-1	TGTGCCAGCAGCCAACTTGGGTTTGAGCAGTTCTTC	CASSQLGFEQFF
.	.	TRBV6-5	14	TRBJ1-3	TGTGCCAGTCAGGGTCAAAGCTCTGGAAACACCATATATTTT	CASQGQSSGNTIYF
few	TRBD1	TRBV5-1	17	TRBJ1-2	TGCGCCAGCAGCTCTAGAGGCGCAGGGGGCGCACACTATGGCTACACCTTC	CASSSRGAGGAHYGYTF
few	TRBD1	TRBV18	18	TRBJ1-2	TGTGCCAGCTCACCAGTATCGGGGACAGTCCCAACTAACTATGGCTACACCTTC	CASSPVSGTVPTNYGYTF
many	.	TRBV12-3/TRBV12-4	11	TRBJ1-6	TGTGCCAGCAGTGGCGGGTCACCCCTCCACTTT	CASSGGSPLHF
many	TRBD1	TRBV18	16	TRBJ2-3	TGTGCCAGCTCACCACAGGGGGCGCGTAGCACAGATACGCAGTATTTT	CASSPQGARSTDTQYF
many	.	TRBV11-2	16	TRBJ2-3	TGTGCCAGCAGCCAAGGCCGGGGCAGGAAAACAGATACGCAGTATTTT	CASSQGRGRKTDTQYF
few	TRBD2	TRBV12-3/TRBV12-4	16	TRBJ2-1	TGTGCCAGCAGTTTCTTAGCGGGAGGGTCCGACAATGAGCAGTTCTTC	CASSFLAGGSDNEQFF
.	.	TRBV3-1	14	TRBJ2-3	TGTGCCAGCAGCCCCGCCTGGGGCACAGATACGCAGTATTTT	CASSPAWGTDTQYF
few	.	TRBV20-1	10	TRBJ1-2	TGCAGTGCTGGGGGTAGGGGCTACACCTTC	CSAGGRGYTF
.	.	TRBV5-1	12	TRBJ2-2	TGCGCCAGCAGCTACAATGAGGGGGAGCTGTTTTTT	CASSYNEGELFF
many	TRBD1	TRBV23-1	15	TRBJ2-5	TGCGCCAGCAGTCCGAAGGGGGACAGACAAGAGACCCAGTACTTC	CASSPKGDRQETQYF
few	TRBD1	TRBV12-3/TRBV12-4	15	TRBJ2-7	TGTGCCAGCAGTCCGGTGACAGGGGTTATGCACGAGCAGTACTTC	CASSPVTGVMHEQYF
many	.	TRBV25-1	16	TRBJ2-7	TGTGCCAGCAGTGACCTTCCACACGGAACGGCCTACGAGCAGTACTTC	CASSDLPHGTAYEQYF
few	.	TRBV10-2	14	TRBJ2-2	TGCGCCAGCAGTGAAAGCCAGACCACCGGGGAGCTGTTTTTT	CASSESQTTGELFF